The entry below describes one T cell receptor beta chain. Its antigen remains unknown. The source of the sample is a study of T-cell memory formation after mild COVID-19. UMIs and sample barcodes were carried by the TCR alpha and TCR beta cDNA libraries that 5'RACE produced using constant-segment primers. MiXCR, run by TCRdb on the 5' RACE reads, gives a single entry per CDR3 protein. Of more than 110,000 distinct CDR3 sequences detected, about 23% appear once; the ten largest clones hold approximately 25%. Notes on the study in general: Clones that got smaller from day 15 to 85 had even CD4/CD8, while clones growing later tipped toward CD4+.

The sample consisted of PBMCs or a T cell subset sorted from them (not recorded which). The TCR comes from an adult woman who had mild COVID-19 (a few samples of this study predate the infection). Cell type and time point are not known.

CDR3 nucleotides: TGCGCCAGCTACTACGGACAGGGTTTAGACGAGCAGTACTTC. This sequence encodes CASYYGQGLDEQYF. The chain couples TRBV5-1 to TRBJ2-7, with 8 bases lining up with TRBD1. The germline V gene encodes CDR1 SGHRS and CDR2 YFSETQ. The CDR3 consists of 14 residues. After removal of 7 bases from V and 5 bases from J, the junction contained 11 bases not matched to a gene.